The source of this T cell receptor (beta chain) is a study of technical replicates of blood from several donors (dated by TCRdb to the late 2010s). The library was prepared using the immunoSEQ multiplex PCR assay. TCRdb mirrors the immuneACCESS table, restricted to in-frame sequences. Some clones are absent from its copies; in checked studies, under half trace to an unresolved V gene, and the reason for the others is unknown. This sample lists some 87,000 clones; nearly 95% were detected once. The ten top clones hold around 0.37% of the sample. A remark on this clone: The antigen it recognizes is unknown. No base qualities exist here, and no much larger clone lies one base off it.

The CDR3 runs 14 residues from the cysteine to the phenylalanine. Of all the DNA, just the CDR3 is kept, 42 bases in frame from base 1. CDR1 and CDR2 are drawn from the germline V gene: MNHNS, SASEGT. Trimming takes 8 bases from V and 1 base from J, and the germline ends sit 15 bases apart. The sequence came from a human donor in good health. Recombination linked TRBV6-1 to TRBJ2-7, with TRBD2 as a weak D call on 6 bases. Sample: T cells isolated from PBMCs. The DNA reads TGTGCCAGCGGTCATCGGGAGCGTTCCTACGAGCAGTACTTC. Translated, this gives CASGHRERSYEQYF.